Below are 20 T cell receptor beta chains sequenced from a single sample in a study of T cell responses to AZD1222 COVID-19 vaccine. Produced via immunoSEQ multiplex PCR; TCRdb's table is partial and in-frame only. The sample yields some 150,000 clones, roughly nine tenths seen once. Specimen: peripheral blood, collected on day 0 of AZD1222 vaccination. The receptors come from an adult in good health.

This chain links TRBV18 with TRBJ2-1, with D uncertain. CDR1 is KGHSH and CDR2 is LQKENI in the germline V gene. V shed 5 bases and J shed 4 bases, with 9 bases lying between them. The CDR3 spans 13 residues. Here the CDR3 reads CASSTWSYNEQFF. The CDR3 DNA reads TGTGCCAGCTCAACCTGGAGTTACAATGAGCAGTTCTTC.

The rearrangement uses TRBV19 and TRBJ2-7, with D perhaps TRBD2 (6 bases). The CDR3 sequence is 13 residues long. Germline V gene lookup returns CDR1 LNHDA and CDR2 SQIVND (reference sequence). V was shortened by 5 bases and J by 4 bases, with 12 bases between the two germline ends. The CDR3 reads CASSEAGRYEQYF. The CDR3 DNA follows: TGTGCCAGTAGTGAGGCAGGGAGGTACGAGCAGTACTTC. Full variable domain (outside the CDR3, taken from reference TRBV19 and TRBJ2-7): DGGITQSPKYLFRKEGQNVTLSCEQNLNHDAMYWYRQDPGQGLRLIYYSQIVNDFQKGDIAEGYSVSREKKESFPLTVTSAQKNPTAFYLCASSEAGRYEQYFGPGTRLTVT.

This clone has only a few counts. The CDR3 reads CASSLREEGGYTF. The CDR3 region has the DNA TGTGCCAGCAGCTTACGGGAAGAAGGTGGCTACACCTTC. The chain joins TRBV7-9 to TRBJ1-2; no definite D call. In germline, CDR1 is SEHNR, CDR2 FQNEAQ (reference sequence). The CDR3 extends over 13 amino acids. V was cut by 2 bases and J by 7 bases, with 11 bases left in between.

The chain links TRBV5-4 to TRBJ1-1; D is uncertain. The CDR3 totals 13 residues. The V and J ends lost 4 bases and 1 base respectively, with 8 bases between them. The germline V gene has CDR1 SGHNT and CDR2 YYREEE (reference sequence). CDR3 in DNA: TGTGCCAGCAGCCGGGAGGAGAACACTGAAGCTTTCTTT. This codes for CASSREENTEAFF.

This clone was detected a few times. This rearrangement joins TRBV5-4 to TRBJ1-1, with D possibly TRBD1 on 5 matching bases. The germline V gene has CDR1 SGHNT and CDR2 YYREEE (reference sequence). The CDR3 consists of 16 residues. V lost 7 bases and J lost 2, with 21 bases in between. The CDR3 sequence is CASGNRGEGKNTEAFF. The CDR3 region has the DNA TGTGCCAGCGGGAATCGGGGGGAGGGGAAAAACACTGAAGCTTTCTTT.

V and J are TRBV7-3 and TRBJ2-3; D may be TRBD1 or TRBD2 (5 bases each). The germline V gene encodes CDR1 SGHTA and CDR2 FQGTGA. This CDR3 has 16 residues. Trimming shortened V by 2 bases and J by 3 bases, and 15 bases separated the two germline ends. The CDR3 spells CASSLSRGVGTDTQYF. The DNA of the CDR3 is TGTGCCAGCAGCTTATCTCGAGGGGTCGGAACAGATACGCAGTATTTT. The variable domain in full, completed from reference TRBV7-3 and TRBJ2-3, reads GAGVSQTPSNKVTEKGKYVELRCDPISGHTALYWYRQSLGQGPEFLIYFQGTGAADDSGLPNDRFFAVRPEGSVSTLKIQRTERGDSAVYLCASSLSRGVGTDTQYFGPGTRLTVL.

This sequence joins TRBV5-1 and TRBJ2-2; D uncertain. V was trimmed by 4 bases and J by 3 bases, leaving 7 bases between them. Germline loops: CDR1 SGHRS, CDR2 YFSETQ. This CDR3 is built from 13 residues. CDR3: CASSETYTGELFF. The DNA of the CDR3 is TGCGCCAGCAGCGAAACATACACCGGGGAGCTGTTTTTT.

The CDR3 reads CASSYSWGGGELFF. Here the CDR3 DNA reads TGTGCCAGCAGTTACTCATGGGGAGGCGGGGAGCTGTTTTTT. The chain links TRBV6-5 to TRBJ2-2; tentatively, D is TRBD2 (6 bases). V lost 0 bases and J 7 bases, leaving 9 bases between the germline ends. The length of the CDR3 is 14 residues. Looked up from germline, CDR1 is MNHEY and CDR2 is SVGAGI.

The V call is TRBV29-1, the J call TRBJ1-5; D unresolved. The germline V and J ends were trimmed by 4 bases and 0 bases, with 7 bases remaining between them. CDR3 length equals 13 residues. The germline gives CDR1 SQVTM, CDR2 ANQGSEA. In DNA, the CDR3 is TGCAGCGTTGCGGAGAATAGCAATCAGCCCCAGCATTTT. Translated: CSVAENSNQPQHF.

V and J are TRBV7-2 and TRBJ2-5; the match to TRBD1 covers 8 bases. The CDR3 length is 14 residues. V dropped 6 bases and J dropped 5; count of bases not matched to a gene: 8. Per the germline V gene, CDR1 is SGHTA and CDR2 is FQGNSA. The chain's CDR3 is CASSPWTGWETQYF. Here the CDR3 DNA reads TGTGCCAGCAGTCCATGGACAGGGTGGGAGACCCAGTACTTC.

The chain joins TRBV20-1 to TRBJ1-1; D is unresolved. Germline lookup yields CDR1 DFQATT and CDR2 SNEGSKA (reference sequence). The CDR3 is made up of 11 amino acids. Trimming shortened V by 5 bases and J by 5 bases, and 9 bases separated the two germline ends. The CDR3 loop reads CSASDGTEAFF. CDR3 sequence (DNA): TGCAGTGCTTCGGACGGTACTGAAGCTTTCTTT.

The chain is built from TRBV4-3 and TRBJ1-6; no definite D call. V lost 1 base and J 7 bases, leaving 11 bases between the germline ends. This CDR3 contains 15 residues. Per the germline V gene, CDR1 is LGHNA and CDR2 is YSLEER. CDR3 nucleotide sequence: TGCGCCAGCAGCCAAGCGTCGGAGGGAAATTCACCCCTCCACTTT. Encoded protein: CASSQASEGNSPLHF.

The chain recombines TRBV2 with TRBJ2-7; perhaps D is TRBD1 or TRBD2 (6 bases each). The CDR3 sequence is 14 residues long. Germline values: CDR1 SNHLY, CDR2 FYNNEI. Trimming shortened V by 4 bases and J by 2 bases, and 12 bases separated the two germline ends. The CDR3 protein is CASSVGGGTYEQYF. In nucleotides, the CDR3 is TGTGCCAGCAGTGTCGGGGGCGGGACCTACGAGCAGTACTTC.

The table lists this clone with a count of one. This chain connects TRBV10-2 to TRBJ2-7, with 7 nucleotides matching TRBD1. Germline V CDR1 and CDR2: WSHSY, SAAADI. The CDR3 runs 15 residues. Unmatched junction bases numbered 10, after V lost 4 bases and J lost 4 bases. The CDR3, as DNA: TGCGCCAGCAGTGCCTACAGGGGAAACACTTACGAGCAGTACTTC. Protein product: CASSAYRGNTYEQYF.

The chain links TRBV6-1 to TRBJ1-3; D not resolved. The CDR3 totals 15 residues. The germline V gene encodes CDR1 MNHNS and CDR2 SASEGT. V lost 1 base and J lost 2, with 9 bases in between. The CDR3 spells CASSEGLGTGNTIYF. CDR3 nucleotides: TGTGCCAGCAGTGAAGGGTTGGGCACTGGAAACACCATATATTTT.

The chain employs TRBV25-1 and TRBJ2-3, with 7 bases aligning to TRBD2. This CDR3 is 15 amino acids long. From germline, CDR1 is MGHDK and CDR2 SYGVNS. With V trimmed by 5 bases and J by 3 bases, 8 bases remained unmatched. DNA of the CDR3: TGTGCCAGCAGTTGGGGCGGGAGCTCGACAGATACGCAGTATTTT. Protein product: CASSWGGSSTDTQYF.

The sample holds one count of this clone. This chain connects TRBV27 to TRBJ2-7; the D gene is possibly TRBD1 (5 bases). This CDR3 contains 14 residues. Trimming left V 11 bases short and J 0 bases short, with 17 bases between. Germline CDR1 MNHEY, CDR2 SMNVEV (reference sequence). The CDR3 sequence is CAGKGRWSSYEQYF. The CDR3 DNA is TGTGCCGGGAAGGGGCGGTGGAGCTCCTACGAGCAGTACTTC.

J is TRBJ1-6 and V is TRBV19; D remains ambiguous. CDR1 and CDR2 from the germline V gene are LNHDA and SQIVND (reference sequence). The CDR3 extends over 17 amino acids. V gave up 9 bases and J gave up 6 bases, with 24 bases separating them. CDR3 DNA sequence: TGTGCCAGCAGCGGTGACCGATGGGCCGGCCGTAATTCACCCCTCCACTTT. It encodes CASSGDRWAGRNSPLHF.

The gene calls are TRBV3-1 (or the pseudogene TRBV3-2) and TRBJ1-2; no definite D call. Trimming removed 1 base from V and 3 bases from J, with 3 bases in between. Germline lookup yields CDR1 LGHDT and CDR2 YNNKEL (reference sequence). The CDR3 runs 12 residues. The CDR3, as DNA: TGTGCCAGCAGCCAAGTCGACTATGGCTACACCTTC. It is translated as CASSQVDYGYTF.

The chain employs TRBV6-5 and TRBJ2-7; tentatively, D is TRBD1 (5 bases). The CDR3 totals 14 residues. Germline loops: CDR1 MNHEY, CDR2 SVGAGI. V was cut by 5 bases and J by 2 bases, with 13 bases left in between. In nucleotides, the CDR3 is TGTGCCAGCAGTCCTACAGGACGCACCTACGAGCAGTACTTC. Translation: CASSPTGRTYEQYF.